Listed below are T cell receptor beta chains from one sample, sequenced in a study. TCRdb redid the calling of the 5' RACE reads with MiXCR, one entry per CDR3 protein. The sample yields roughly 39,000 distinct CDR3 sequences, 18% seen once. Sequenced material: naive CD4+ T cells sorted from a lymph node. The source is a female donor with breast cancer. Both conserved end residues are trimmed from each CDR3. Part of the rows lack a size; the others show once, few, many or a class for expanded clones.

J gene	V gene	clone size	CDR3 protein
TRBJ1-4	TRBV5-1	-	ASSFGQQNEKLF
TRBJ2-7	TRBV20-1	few	SASPAGGTYEQY
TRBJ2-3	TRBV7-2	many	ASSPPGVDTQY
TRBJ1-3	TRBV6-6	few	ASSYSVGGGNTIY
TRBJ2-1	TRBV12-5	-	ASGLVRTRGEQF
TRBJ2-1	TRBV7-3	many	ASSFGGTQKESEQF
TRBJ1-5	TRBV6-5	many	ASSLLNQPQH
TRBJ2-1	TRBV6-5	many	ASSYPGQERQF
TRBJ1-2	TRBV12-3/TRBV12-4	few	ASSSTNYGYT
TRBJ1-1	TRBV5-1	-	ASSDLTGEAF
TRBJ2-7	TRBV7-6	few	ASSFSQGVYEQY
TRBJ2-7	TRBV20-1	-	SARGGHQGSYEQY
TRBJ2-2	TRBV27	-	ASSSTVNGELF
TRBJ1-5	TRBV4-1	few	ASSHAWGRGEQPQH
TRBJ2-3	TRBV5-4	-	ASSTRALAGGVDTQY
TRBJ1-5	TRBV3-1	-	ASSQKNQPQH